The 6 T cell receptor beta chains reported below all come from one sample, sequenced in a study of spatial heterogeneity in lung cancer. TCRdb redid the calling of the 5' RACE reads with MiXCR, one entry per CDR3 protein. The top ten hold approximately 30% of the sample, which has 20,000 to 25,000 distinct CDR3 sequences, about 5% seen once. Time point of the sample: sample taken at primary tumor resection. Sequencing covered unsorted whole RNA taken from tumor, nontumor lung or frozen PBMC. The sequences come from PBMCs, collected at surgery. The receptors were sampled from a male donor with early-stage non-small cell lung cancer.

This clonotype has a count of ten or more. The chain has TRBV3-1 and TRBJ1-2, with 8 bases lining up with TRBD1. The CDR3 totals 14 residues. From germline, CDR1 is LGHDT and CDR2 YNNKEL (reference sequence). V shed 4 bases and J 3 bases; nucleotides not matched to a gene: 4. The DNA of the CDR3 is TGTGCCAGCAGCCTGTCAGGGGGCGACTATGGCTACACCTTC. Protein product: CASSLSGGDYGYTF.

There are many counts of this clonotype. The rearrangement joins TRBV2 to TRBJ2-1, with D maybe TRBD1 (7 bases). There are 16 residues in the CDR3. Trimming pared 6 bases from V and 1 base from J, leaving 16 bases between. The V gene's germline CDR1 is SNHLY and CDR2 FYNNEI. Written as DNA, the CDR3 is TGTGCCAGCAGACCCCTACAGGGGAGGTCCTACAATGAGCAGTTCTTC. It codes for CASRPLQGRSYNEQFF. Looking up the rest from reference TRBV2 and TRBJ2-1 gives the full variable domain: EPEVTQTPSHQVTQMGQEVILRCVPISNHLYFYWYRQILGQKVEFLVSFYNNEISEKSEIFDDQFSVERPDGSNFTLKIRSTKLEDSAMYFCASRPLQGRSYNEQFFGPGTRLTVL.

This clonotype appeared many times. The V gene is TRBV11-2, the J gene TRBJ2-5; D not certain. Germline V CDR1 and CDR2: SGHAT, FQNNGV. V lost 4 bases and J lost 1, with 16 bases in between. There are 16 residues in the CDR3. CDR3 residues: CASSSPGRARQETQYF. The CDR3 coding sequence is TGTGCCAGCAGCTCCCCGGGTAGGGCTCGCCAAGAGACCCAGTACTTC.

This clonotype was counted many times. The CDR3 DNA follows: TGTGCCAGCAGGTCTAGCGGGAGGGGGGATACGCAGTATTTT. Protein product: CASRSSGRGDTQYF. The chain uses TRBV28 and TRBJ2-3; 12 bases agree with TRBD2. CDR3 length equals 14 residues. V lost 6 bases, J lost 6 bases, and 4 bases stayed unmatched. Per the germline V gene, CDR1 is MDHEN and CDR2 is SYDVKM.

This clonotype was counted ten times or more. The gene calls are TRBV19 and TRBJ1-5; 7 bases agree with TRBD1. Germline assignment: CDR1 LNHDA and CDR2 SQIVND (reference sequence). The CDR3 contains 14 residues. With V trimmed by 7 bases and J by 4 bases, 7 bases remained unmatched. For the CDR3, the DNA is TGTGCCAGTAAGGCACAGGGGTCAAATCAGCCCCAGCATTTT. It yields the protein CASKAQGSNQPQHF.

This clonotype was picked up many times. The rearrangement joins TRBV21-1 to TRBJ2-2; TRBD2, as called in the table, went unchecked against the DNA. TRBV21-1 is a pseudogene locus. The CDR3 contains 21 residues. The CDR3 bases are TGTGCCAGCAGCACCCCGGTCGGCGGGGGGCTAAAATCCGCGAACACCGGGGAGCTGTTTTTT. It specifies CASSTPVGGGLKSANTGELFF.